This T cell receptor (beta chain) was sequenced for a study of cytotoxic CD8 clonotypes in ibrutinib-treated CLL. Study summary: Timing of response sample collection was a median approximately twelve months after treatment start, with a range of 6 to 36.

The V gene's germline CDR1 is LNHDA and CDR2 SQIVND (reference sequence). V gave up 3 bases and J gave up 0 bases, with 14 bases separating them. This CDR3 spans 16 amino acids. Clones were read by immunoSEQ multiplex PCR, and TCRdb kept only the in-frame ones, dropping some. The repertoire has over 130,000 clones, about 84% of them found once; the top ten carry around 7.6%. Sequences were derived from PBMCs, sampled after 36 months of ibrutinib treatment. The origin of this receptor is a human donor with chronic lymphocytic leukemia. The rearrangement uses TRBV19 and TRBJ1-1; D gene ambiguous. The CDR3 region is CASSIGTRHMNTEAFF. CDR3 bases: TGTGCCAGTAGTATTGGTACGAGACACATGAACACTGAAGCTTTCTTT.